This T cell receptor (beta chain) was observed in a study of T cells in Graves' hyperthyroidism and ophthalmopathy. Per the germline V gene, CDR1 is SEHNR and CDR2 is FQNEAQ (reference sequence). CDR3 length equals 16 residues. J lost 8 bases, V lost 5 bases, and 10 bases had no gene match. Template material for amplifying TCR beta CDR3 regions consisted of RNA transcripts. TCR CDR3 regions were first amplified by RT-PCR with HTBI primers. TCRdb reanalysed the multiplex PCR reads using MiXCR and keeps one entry per CDR3 protein. The sample includes some 700,000 distinct CDR3 sequences, 15% to 20% of them seen just once. Ten or more counts support this clonotype. As yet, its antigen is unknown. The study enrolled patients aged 18 to 65 with newly diagnosed hyperthyroidism of under 2 months' duration. A patient was excluded if there was uncontrolled infection, other autoimmune disease, pregnancy or lactation. The authors obtained PBMCs from about 9.5 ml of fresh peripheral blood.

Findings of the study overall: Model predictions of ophthalmopathy came a median approximately 6.8 months before onset.

This TCR derives from a man between 50 and 59 years old with Graves' hyperthyroidism. Sequencing was carried out using blood. V and J are TRBV7-9 and TRBJ2-1; TRBD2 agrees at 12 bases. The CDR3 region is CASSPGVLAGGDEQFF. DNA for the CDR3: TGTGCCAGCAGCCCGGGGGTGCTAGCGGGAGGGGATGAGCAGTTCTTC.